These 29 T cell receptor beta chains originate from one sample sequenced in a study of Ad26.COV2.S vaccination and SARS-CoV-2 variants. Noted treatment: some 20 received Ad26.COV2.S at low or high dose, single or two shots; about five received placebo; per-sample allocation not given. Vaccine and placebo recipients were sampled on day 63 after the first injection. Measured with immunoSEQ multiplex PCR; TCRdb has only the in-frame clones, and not every one. Here the sample spans a few hundred thousand clones, about nine tenths being singletons. Sequenced here: peripheral blood, sampled in a trial of Ad26.COV2.S vaccine versus placebo. Every receptor here comes from a person between 18 and 65 years old who received the Ad26.COV2.S COVID-19 vaccine or a placebo.

In its sample, this clone was seen once. The genes are TRBV7-9 and TRBJ2-1; 9 nucleotides align to TRBD1. Trimming removed 5 bases from V and 8 bases from J; junction bases left unmatched: 10. CDR1 and CDR2 (germline): SEHNR, FQNEAQ (reference sequence). This CDR3 contains 15 residues. The CDR3 DNA reads TGTGCCAGCAGCCCCCACCGGGACAGGGATGATGAGCAGTTCTTC. It encodes CASSPHRDRDDEQFF.

Of note for this clone: This CDR3 is also generated by other DNA sequences in the sample. This sequence joins TRBV7-9 and TRBJ2-2; D is unclear. Germline-derived CDR1 and CDR2 are SEHNR and FQNEAQ (reference sequence). V lost 1 base, J lost 1 base, and 4 bases lay in between. The CDR3 is 14 amino acids. The CDR3 region is CASSLGQNTGELFF. CDR3 sequence (DNA): TGTGCCAGCAGCTTAGGCCAGAACACCGGGGAGCTGTTTTTT.

Comment on this clone: Within the sample, other DNA sequences also encode this same CDR3. This rearrangement joins TRBV7-9 to TRBJ1-5; a weak D match, TRBD1 (5 bases). This CDR3 has 13 amino acids. V was shortened by 0 bases and J by 5 bases, with 5 bases between the two germline ends. CDR1 is SEHNR, CDR2 FQNEAQ, per germline (reference sequence). This CDR3 is CASSLAGDQPQHF. The CDR3 nucleotides read TGTGCCAGCAGCTTAGCGGGGGATCAGCCCCAGCATTTT. Full variable domain (rest looked up from reference TRBV7-9 and TRBJ1-5): DTGVSQNPRHKITKRGQNVTFRCDPISEHNRLYWYRQTLGQGPEFLTYFQNEAQLEKSRLLSDRFSAERPKGSFSTLEIQRTEQGDSAMYLCASSLAGDQPQHFGDGTRLSIL.

In this sample, this clone turned up a few times. The chain recombines TRBV7-8 with TRBJ2-5; D is perhaps TRBD1 (6 bases). The CDR3 sequence is 20 residues long. Germline-derived CDR1 and CDR2 are SGHVS and FQNEAQ. V shed 6 bases and J shed 7 bases, with 36 bases lying between them. As DNA, the CDR3 is TGTGCCAGCAGACCGAGTGGACAGAGAACAGTTAACCCAAGTTTGGGGACCCAGTACTTC. Encoded protein: CASRPSGQRTVNPSLGTQYF.

This sequence joins TRBV27 and TRBJ1-2; the D gene is possibly TRBD1 (6 bases). V was clipped by 6 bases and J by 4 bases, with 15 bases between them. The CDR3 is made up of 14 amino acids. Germline CDR1 MNHEY, CDR2 SMNVEV (reference sequence). The CDR3 bases are TGTGCCAGCAGCCTCAGACAGGACGTCTATGGCTACACCTTC. It encodes CASSLRQDVYGYTF.

This sequence joins TRBV18 and TRBJ2-5, with 12 nucleotides matching TRBD2. Germline lookup yields CDR1 KGHSH and CDR2 LQKENI. There are 16 residues in the CDR3. J lost 1 base, V lost 4 bases, and 4 bases had no gene match. The CDR3, as DNA: TGTGCCAGCTCACGACTAGCGGGGGAGCCCCAAGAGACCCAGTACTTC. Its protein is CASSRLAGEPQETQYF.

This chain uses TRBV14 with TRBJ2-1, with D possibly being TRBD1 (5 bases). Germline V gene sequence: CDR1 SGHDN, CDR2 FVKESK. V was clipped by 2 bases and J by 9 bases, with 14 bases between them. The CDR3 has 14 amino acids. The CDR3 bases are TGTGCCAGCAGCCAACAGGGATCGGGTGGTGAGCAGTTCTTC. Residues: CASSQQGSGGEQFF.

DNA for the CDR3: TGTGCCAGCTCACCAGGGTTAGCTAACTATGGCTACACCTTC. The encoded protein is CASSPGLANYGYTF. V usage is TRBV18 and J usage is TRBJ1-2; D not certain. V dropped 2 bases and J dropped 0 bases, with 7 bases sitting between them. Per the germline V gene, CDR1 is KGHSH and CDR2 is LQKENI. The CDR3 sequence is 14 residues long.

The chain has TRBV12-3 or TRBV12-4 and TRBJ1-2; D gene ambiguous. Trimming took off 5 bases at V and 2 bases at J, with 9 bases between the two ends. The CDR3 has 13 residues. CDR3 coding DNA: TGTGCCAGCAGTGATGACGGAAACTATGGCTACACCTTC. Translating gives CASSDDGNYGYTF.

The chain joins TRBV2 to TRBJ1-5; 9 nucleotides align to TRBD1. V trimming: 6 bases; J trimming: 7 bases; junction bases outside the gene matches: 4. Germline V gene lookup returns CDR1 SNHLY and CDR2 FYNNEI. The CDR3 is 13 amino acids. CDR3 sequence: CASRRDRDQPQHF. CDR3 sequence (DNA): TGTGCCAGCAGGAGGGACAGGGACCAGCCCCAGCATTTT.

This clone was counted a few times. V and J are TRBV18 and TRBJ1-2; TRBD1 agrees at 8 bases. The V gene's germline CDR1 is KGHSH and CDR2 LQKENI. The CDR3 totals 16 residues. The V segment lost 2 bases and the J segment 6 bases; nucleotides outside the gene matches: 11. The CDR3 coding sequence is TGTGCCAGCTCACCAGTCCTGGACAGGGATTTGCATGGCTACACCTTC. It yields the protein CASSPVLDRDLHGYTF.

V gene TRBV19 combines with J gene TRBJ2-7; no clear D. CDR1 is LNHDA, CDR2 SQIVND, per germline (reference sequence). Trimming removed 8 bases from V and 0 bases from J, with 17 bases in between. There are 15 residues in the CDR3. The CDR3 nucleotides are TGTGCCAGTGGCTTTATGGGGTCAAGCTCCTACGAGCAGTACTTC. This encodes CASGFMGSSSYEQYF. The whole variable domain, remainder taken from reference TRBV19 and TRBJ2-7, is DGGITQSPKYLFRKEGQNVTLSCEQNLNHDAMYWYRQDPGQGLRLIYYSQIVNDFQKGDIAEGYSVSREKKESFPLTVTSAQKNPTAFYLCASGFMGSSSYEQYFGPGTRLTVT.

The chain carries TRBV19 and TRBJ1-4; no clear D. Per germline, CDR1 LNHDA and CDR2 SQIVND (reference sequence). With 5 bases removed from V and 5 bases from J, the gap between germline ends came to 9 bases. CDR3 length: 13 amino acids. The CDR3 loop reads CASSVRSNEKLFF. In DNA, the CDR3 is TGTGCCAGTAGTGTCAGGAGCAATGAAAAACTGTTTTTT.

The genes are TRBV28 and TRBJ1-3; D may be TRBD1 (6 bases). The CDR3 spans 16 residues. Germline lookup yields CDR1 MDHEN and CDR2 SYDVKM. V lost 4 bases, J lost 4 bases, and 17 bases lay in between. The CDR3 coding sequence is TGTGCCAGCAGTTCCTGGACAGTAAATTCAGGAAACACCATATATTTT. Translated, it gives CASSSWTVNSGNTIYF.

This rearrangement joins TRBV4-1 to TRBJ2-3; D possibly matches TRBD1 or TRBD2 (5 bases each). Germline values: CDR1 MGHRA, CDR2 YSYEKL. The V end was cut by 1 base, the J end by 4 bases, with 9 bases between. This CDR3 comprises 14 residues. The chain's CDR3 is CASSQGGLPDTQYF. CDR3 nucleotide sequence: TGCGCCAGCAGCCAAGGGGGGTTACCAGATACGCAGTATTTT.

For the CDR3, the DNA is TGTGCCAGCAGTTTGGGACGGAGACGTGGCTACACCTTC. It is translated as CASSLGRRRGYTF. The chain recombines TRBV28 with TRBJ1-2; tentatively, D is TRBD1 (5 bases). Trimming took 3 bases from V and 7 from J, leaving 12 bases between them. CDR1 and CDR2 (germline): MDHEN, SYDVKM. CDR3 length: 13 residues.

This clone was detected once. The chain uses TRBV9 and TRBJ1-5; D remains ambiguous. This CDR3 is built from 12 residues. Germline CDR1 reads SGDLS; CDR2 reads YYNGEE. Trimming shortened V by 6 bases and J by 2 bases, and 6 bases separated the two germline ends. CDR3 loop: CASNQRNQPQHF. CDR3 sequence (DNA): TGTGCCAGCAACCAACGCAATCAGCCCCAGCATTTT.

V is TRBV7-2 and J is TRBJ1-2; TRBD1 aligns across 8 bases. The CDR3 extends over 17 amino acids. V dropped 2 bases and J dropped 5; count of bases not matched to a gene: 13. Per the germline V gene, CDR1 is SGHTA and CDR2 is FQGNSA. CDR3 region: CASSLRTGNPVEYGYTF. The CDR3 DNA sequence: TGTGCCAGCAGCTTAAGGACAGGGAACCCTGTTGAGTATGGCTACACCTTC. Looking up the rest from reference TRBV7-2 and TRBJ1-2 gives the full variable domain: GAGVSQSPSNKVTEKGKDVELRCDPISGHTALYWYRQSLGQGLEFLIYFQGNSAPDKSGLPSDRFSAERTGGSVSTLTIQRTQQEDSAVYLCASSLRTGNPVEYGYTFGSGTRLTVV.

This sequence joins TRBV6-5 and TRBJ2-7; TRBD1 agrees at 9 bases. Trimming cost V 0 bases and J 3 bases; bases outside gene matches: 3. The CDR3 spans 15 residues. The germline V gene has CDR1 MNHEY and CDR2 SVGAGI. The CDR3 coding sequence is TGTGCCAGCAGTTACTCCCGACAGGGGGGCTACGAGCAGTACTTC. Protein sequence: CASSYSRQGGYEQYF.

This clone was seen a few times. This sequence joins TRBV29-1 and TRBJ1-4; 7 positions match TRBD1. Germline V gene lookup returns CDR1 SQVTM and CDR2 ANQGSEA. This CDR3 has 12 residues. The ends lost 7 bases at V and 5 bases at J; junction bases unmatched: 4. CDR3 sequence (DNA): TGCAGCGGGAAACAGGGGAATGAAAAACTGTTTTTT. As protein: CSGKQGNEKLFF.

This chain connects TRBV6-6 to TRBJ1-2; no reliable D call. Trimming took off 5 bases at V and 1 base at J, with 11 bases between the two ends. The CDR3 length is 14 residues. Per germline, CDR1 MNHNY and CDR2 SVGAGI (reference sequence). CDR3 DNA sequence: TGTGCCAGCAGTATCCTAGGGAATAACTATGGCTACACCTTC. Translation: CASSILGNNYGYTF.

The gene calls are TRBV2 and TRBJ2-1; weak D call: TRBD1 (6 bases). Germline V gene sequence: CDR1 SNHLY, CDR2 FYNNEI. V was trimmed by 8 bases and J by 0 bases, leaving 11 bases between them. This CDR3 is 14 amino acids long. The CDR3 loop is CASGGQSSYNEQFF. The DNA of the CDR3 is TGTGCCAGCGGCGGACAGAGCTCCTACAATGAGCAGTTCTTC.

The chain combines TRBV6-2 or TRBV6-3 with TRBJ1-1; D unclear. The CDR3 has 11 residues. The germline V gene has CDR1 MNHEY and CDR2 SVGEGT. Trimming removed 4 bases from V and 8 bases from J, with 8 bases in between. This CDR3 reads CASSSWPEAFF. The CDR3 DNA reads TGTGCCAGCAGTTCCTGGCCCGAAGCTTTCTTT.

This rearrangement joins TRBV4-3 to TRBJ2-3, with unresolved D. The CDR3 spans 15 residues. The V and J ends lost 0 bases and 4 bases respectively, with 11 bases between them. Germline lookup yields CDR1 LGHNA and CDR2 YSLEER. The CDR3 coding sequence is TGCGCCAGCAGCCAAGATCTTAGCTGGGCAGATACGCAGTATTTT. As protein: CASSQDLSWADTQYF.

This clone was seen just once. The chain couples TRBV6-5 to TRBJ1-1; possibly TRBD1 for D (6 bases). The V gene lost 6 bases and the J gene lost 0 bases, with 11 bases spanning the gap. CDR3 length: 14 residues. Germline V gene lookup returns CDR1 MNHEY and CDR2 SVGAGI. The DNA for the CDR3 is TGTGCCAGCAGGGTAACAGGGCTGAACACTGAAGCTTTCTTT. It yields the protein CASRVTGLNTEAFF.

V gene TRBV5-4 combines with J gene TRBJ1-2, with 7 positions matching TRBD1. CDR1 is SGHNT, CDR2 YYREEE, per germline (reference sequence). The trim removed 0 bases at V and 1 base at J, leaving 6 bases unmatched. The CDR3 extends over 16 amino acids. The CDR3 DNA reads as TGTGCCAGCAGCTTGGGTGGGGACAGCTTTAACTATGGCTACACCTTC. It encodes CASSLGGDSFNYGYTF.

The CDR3 protein is CASSLRAAGTDTQYF. DNA for the CDR3: TGTGCCAGCAGCTTAAGGGCGGCAGGCACAGATACGCAGTATTTT. This chain connects TRBV11-3 to TRBJ2-3, with D uncertain. Trimming shortened V by 2 bases and J by 1 base, and 10 bases separated the two germline ends. Per germline, CDR1 SGHNT and CDR2 YENEEA. The CDR3 consists of 15 residues.

The chain carries TRBV28 and TRBJ2-3, with a tentative D call TRBD1 (6 bases). This CDR3 comprises 15 residues. V lost 3 bases and J lost 1, with 11 bases in between. Looked up from germline, CDR1 is MDHEN and CDR2 is SYDVKM. The CDR3 protein is CASSFPRQGTDTQYF. The CDR3 nucleotides read TGTGCCAGCAGTTTCCCGCGACAGGGCACAGATACGCAGTATTTT. Combining the CDR3 with reference TRBV28 and TRBJ2-3 gives the whole variable domain DVKVTQSSRYLVKRTGEKVFLECVQDMDHENMFWYRQDPGLGLRLIYFSYDVKMKEKGDIPEGYSVSREKKERFSLILESASTNQTSMYLCASSFPRQGTDTQYFGPGTRLTVL.

The chain is built from TRBV5-6 and TRBJ1-5, with 9 nucleotides matching TRBD1. CDR1 and CDR2 (germline): SGHDT, YYEEEE. The CDR3 covers 14 residues. The V and J ends lost 4 bases and 6 bases, in that order; junction bases with no gene match: 5. The CDR3 coding sequence is TGTGCCAGCAGCCTCGGACAGGGGATTCAGCCCCAGCATTTT. It yields the protein CASSLGQGIQPQHF.